A single sample gave rise to the 10 T cell receptor beta chains below, sequenced in a study of blood T cell repertoires in COVID-19. The table came from immunoSEQ multiplex PCR; TCRdb's copy has only in-frame clones and leaves some out. This repertoire shows about 90,000 clones, over 80% found once; its top ten account for 31%. Sequenced input: peripheral blood. The receptors derive from a woman aged 80 or over with active or convalescent COVID-19.

This sequence joins TRBV18 and TRBJ2-5; TRBD2 matches at 9 bases. CDR3 length: 16 residues. V was clipped by 3 bases and J by 4 bases; unmatched bases: 9. The germline V gene encodes CDR1 KGHSH and CDR2 LQKENI. The DNA for the CDR3 is TGTGCCAGCTCACCTACCTGGGAGACTAGCGGAGAGACCCAGTACTTC. It encodes CASSPTWETSGETQYF.

The CDR3 sequence is CASSPAGPGKVEQYF. DNA for the CDR3: TGTGCCAGCAGTCCCGCCGGGCCGGGGAAGGTCGAGCAGTACTTC. The chain has TRBV27 and TRBJ2-7; tentatively, D is TRBD2 (5 bases). The germline gives CDR1 MNHEY, CDR2 SMNVEV (reference sequence). This CDR3 has 15 residues. Trimming stripped 5 bases from V and 6 bases from J, with 20 bases between.

This clone was seen a few times. V and J are TRBV5-1 and TRBJ2-7; TRBD2 agrees at 10 bases. V was clipped by 3 bases and J by 3 bases; unmatched bases: 6. CDR3 length equals 15 residues. The germline V gene encodes CDR1 SGHRS and CDR2 YFSETQ. Here the CDR3 DNA reads TGCGCCAGCAGCTCCTCGACTAGCGGGCTCTACGAGCAGTACTTC. Encoded protein: CASSSSTSGLYEQYF.

V usage is TRBV7-9 and J usage is TRBJ1-2; TRBD1 aligns across 9 bases. Germline V gene lookup returns CDR1 SEHNR and CDR2 FQNEAQ (reference sequence). The CDR3 is 19 amino acids. Trimming took 5 bases from V and 3 from J; bases not matched to a gene: 19. CDR3 amino acids: CASSRTFKSGTGNHYGYTF. The CDR3 DNA sequence: TGTGCCAGCAGCCGAACCTTCAAATCCGGGACAGGGAATCACTATGGCTACACCTTC.

The chain links TRBV6-4 to TRBJ2-3; 7 bases align to TRBD2. This CDR3 is built from 13 residues. The V segment lost 6 bases and the J segment 1 base; nucleotides outside the gene matches: 1. Germline-derived CDR1 and CDR2 are MRHNA and SNTAGT. The CDR3, as DNA: TGTGCCAGCAGACGGGGGGGCACAGATACGCAGTATTTT. This translates into CASRRGGTDTQYF.

The chain couples TRBV20-1 to TRBJ2-3, with 8 bases matching TRBD2. The junction had 4 bases not matched to a gene; V was cut back by 3 bases and J by 2 bases. The CDR3 is made up of 14 amino acids. The germline CDR1 and CDR2 sequences are DFQATT and SNEGSKA (reference sequence). CDR3: CSASREGLTDTQYF. For the CDR3, the DNA is TGCAGTGCTAGTCGGGAGGGCCTCACAGATACGCAGTATTTT.

Comments on this clone: This specimen includes other DNA sequences encoding the same CDR3. The chain joins TRBV19 to TRBJ2-3, with TRBD1 matching 7 bases. This CDR3 has 13 amino acids. The germline V gene encodes CDR1 LNHDA and CDR2 SQIVND (reference sequence). The V segment lost 5 bases and the J segment 4 bases; nucleotides outside the gene matches: 3. In nucleotides, the CDR3 is TGTGCCAGTAGTTCGCAGGGGGCAGATACGCAGTATTTT. It specifies CASSSQGADTQYF.

The V call is TRBV5-1, the J call TRBJ2-1, with 11 positions matching TRBD2. There are 16 residues in the CDR3. Germline V lookup: CDR1 SGHRS, CDR2 YFSETQ. J was trimmed by 3 bases and V by 3 bases; bases with no gene match: 5. CDR3 sequence: CASSSALAGGYNEQFF. The CDR3 DNA sequence: TGCGCCAGCAGCTCTGCCCTAGCGGGGGGCTACAATGAGCAGTTCTTC.

The rearrangement links TRBV5-1 to TRBJ2-5; D is undetermined. Trimming took 0 bases from V and 1 from J, leaving 7 bases between them. Germline V gene lookup returns CDR1 SGHRS and CDR2 YFSETQ. The CDR3 runs to 14 residues. CDR3 in DNA: TGCGCCAGCAGCTTGGGACAAGTCCAAGAGACCCAGTACTTC. Translation: CASSLGQVQETQYF.

This sequence joins TRBV28 and TRBJ1-5; D is possibly TRBD1 (6 bases). The germline V gene encodes CDR1 MDHEN and CDR2 SYDVKM. Trimming cost V 5 bases and J 1 base, with 18 bases left between them. The CDR3 has 17 residues. The CDR3 DNA is TGTGCCAGCAGTACAAGCCCTCTGACAGGAAGCAATCAGCCCCAGCATTTT. Its protein product is CASSTSPLTGSNQPQHF.